What follows are 17 T cell receptor beta chains derived from one specimen sequenced in a study of blood T cell repertoires in COVID-19. Method: immunoSEQ multiplex PCR; TCRdb's copy keeps in-frame clones and lacks some. The sample includes a few hundred thousand clones, approximately 85% of them seen just once. Sample: PBMCs or T cells enriched from blood (not recorded which). Every receptor here comes from a man aged 25-45 years who had recovered from COVID-19.

This chain connects TRBV10-3 to TRBJ1-1, with TRBD1 matching 7 bases. CDR3 length equals 14 residues. Germline assignment: CDR1 ENHRY and CDR2 SYGVKD. V shed 6 bases and J 0 bases; nucleotides not matched to a gene: 4. CDR3 sequence reads: CAIRPGQMNTEAFF. CDR3 coding DNA: TGTGCCATCAGACCGGGACAGATGAACACTGAAGCTTTCTTT.

A single count supports this clone. V gene TRBV2 combines with J gene TRBJ2-5, with 15 nucleotides matching TRBD2. The CDR3 consists of 20 residues. The trim removed 3 bases at V and 1 base at J, leaving 12 bases unmatched. Germline values: CDR1 SNHLY, CDR2 FYNNEI. Written as DNA, the CDR3 is TGTGCCAGCAGTGACGCCGGGACTAGCGGGGGGCATGGATCCCAAGAGACCCAGTACTTC. Protein product: CASSDAGTSGGHGSQETQYF. The whole variable domain, remainder taken from reference TRBV2 and TRBJ2-5, is EPEVTQTPSHQVTQMGQEVILRCVPISNHLYFYWYRQILGQKVEFLVSFYNNEISEKSEIFDDQFSVERPDGSNFTLKIRSTKLEDSAMYFCASSDAGTSGGHGSQETQYFGPGTRLLVL.

J is TRBJ1-2 and V is TRBV18; TRBD1 matches at 11 bases. The junction had 11 bases not matched to a gene; V was cut back by 3 bases and J by 2 bases. There are 18 residues in the CDR3. Germline V gene data show CDR1 as KGHSH and CDR2 as LQKENI. The CDR3 DNA reads as TGTGCCAGCTCACCCGGACAGGGGGCGTTTGGTGGGAACTATGGCTACACCTTC. Protein product: CASSPGQGAFGGNYGYTF.

The chain employs TRBV10-1 and TRBJ2-3; no reliable D call. V lost 8 bases and J lost 4, with 10 bases in between. In germline, CDR1 is WNHNN, CDR2 SYGVQD (reference sequence). The CDR3 loop spans 12 amino acids. DNA of the CDR3: TGCGCCAGCTCGGATACAGCAGATACGCAGTATTTT. It translates to CASSDTADTQYF.

This chain uses TRBV5-4 with TRBJ2-2; no firm D call. The CDR3 is 13 residues long. CDR1 SGHNT and CDR2 YYREEE come from the germline V gene (reference sequence). Trimming cost V 4 bases and J 4 bases, with 8 bases left between them. The CDR3 spells CASSEDGTGELFF. The DNA for the CDR3 is TGTGCCAGCAGCGAGGATGGCACCGGGGAGCTGTTTTTT.

The chain is built from TRBV5-5 and TRBJ1-2; 11 nucleotides match TRBD1. With 6 bases clipped from V and 3 bases from J, the junction kept 7 bases outside the gene matches. CDR1 and CDR2 from the germline V gene are SGHKS and YYEKEE (reference sequence). This CDR3 has 15 residues. The CDR3 loop is CASTPGQGAHYGYTF. CDR3 nucleotide sequence: TGTGCCAGCACCCCAGGACAGGGGGCACACTATGGCTACACCTTC. Variable domain in full (rest from reference TRBV5-5 and TRBJ1-2): DAGVTQSPTHLIKTRGQQVTLRCSPISGHKSVSWYQQVLGQGPQFIFQYYEKEERGRGNFPDRFSARQFPNYSSELNVNALLLGDSALYLCASTPGQGAHYGYTFGSGTRLTVV.

V gene TRBV6-1 combines with J gene TRBJ1-1; D is unresolved. Trimming took off 3 bases at V and 6 bases at J, with 11 bases between the two ends. Germline-derived CDR1 and CDR2 are MNHNS and SASEGT. The CDR3 consists of 13 residues. CDR3 sequence: CASSEFTRAEAFF. DNA of the CDR3: TGTGCCAGCAGTGAGTTCACGAGGGCTGAAGCTTTCTTT.

The J gene is TRBJ2-5, the V gene TRBV6-6; D is possibly TRBD2 (5 bases). The CDR3 extends over 14 amino acids. The V gene lost 0 bases and the J gene lost 2 bases, with 7 bases spanning the gap. Germline V gene data show CDR1 as MNHNY and CDR2 as SVGAGI (reference sequence). The CDR3 region has the DNA TGTGCCAGCAGTTACTCGGGGAGACAAGAGACCCAGTACTTC. As protein: CASSYSGRQETQYF.

This chain joins TRBV7-2 and TRBJ1-3, with TRBD1 matching 7 bases. V lost 4 bases, J lost 2 bases, and 5 bases stayed unmatched. The germline CDR1 and CDR2 sequences are SGHTA and FQGNSA. The CDR3 runs 15 residues. As DNA, the CDR3 is TGTGCCAGCAGCTCCGACAGGGCTACTGGAAACACCATATATTTT. Translated, it gives CASSSDRATGNTIYF.

V gene TRBV6-4 combines with J gene TRBJ1-3, with D unresolved. Per the germline V gene, CDR1 is MRHNA and CDR2 is SNTAGT. Trimming pared 6 bases from V and 0 bases from J, leaving 21 bases between. This CDR3 has 18 amino acids. The CDR3 nucleotides read TGTGCCAGCAGCCCCCGGGGAACAGTTACGAACTCTGGAAACACCATATATTTT. Translating it yields CASSPRGTVTNSGNTIYF.

This clone was observed a handful of times. V is TRBV4-3 and J is TRBJ1-6; 9 bases fit TRBD1. Germline CDR1 and CDR2: LGHNA and YSLEER. J lost 7 bases, V lost 6 bases, and 7 bases had no gene match. CDR3 length: 15 amino acids. The CDR3 nucleotides are TGCGCCAGCAGACGGGACAGGGTTGGGAATTCACCCCTCCACTTT. This gives the protein CASRRDRVGNSPLHF.

The V call is TRBV19, the J call TRBJ2-6, with 11 nucleotides matching TRBD1. Per germline, CDR1 LNHDA and CDR2 SQIVND (reference sequence). The CDR3 spans 19 residues. Trimming at V came to 5 bases and at J to 2 bases, leaving 11 bases not matched to a gene. The CDR3 loop reads CASSGDPGTGGPGANVLTF. The DNA for the CDR3 is TGTGCCAGTAGTGGGGACCCCGGGACAGGGGGACCTGGGGCCAACGTCCTGACTTTC.

The rearrangement links TRBV2 to TRBJ1-3; D ambiguous. The V end lost 0 bases, the J end lost 4 bases, and 7 bases lay between the germline ends. The CDR3 has 14 residues. The germline CDR1 and CDR2 sequences are SNHLY and FYNNEI. The CDR3 sequence is CASSEAIEGNTIYF. The CDR3 nucleotides read TGTGCCAGCAGTGAAGCGATCGAGGGAAACACCATATATTTT.

This clone was counted once. Here the CDR3 reads CASSPSTGQNYEQYF. The CDR3 nucleotides read TGTGCCAGCTCACCAAGCACAGGACAAAATTACGAGCAGTACTTC. The chain combines TRBV18 with TRBJ2-7; D may be TRBD1 (5 bases). The CDR3 covers 15 residues. Germline lookup yields CDR1 KGHSH and CDR2 LQKENI. V was trimmed by 2 bases and J by 4 bases, leaving 15 bases between them.

The J gene is TRBJ1-2, the V gene TRBV18, with D maybe TRBD1 (5 bases). V lost 2 bases to trimming and J lost 1 base, with 11 bases between them. The length of the CDR3 is 15 residues. The germline V gene has CDR1 KGHSH and CDR2 LQKENI. The CDR3 DNA reads as TGTGCCAGCTCACCAACAAACGGGGGTAACTATGGCTACACCTTC. It codes for CASSPTNGGNYGYTF.

The chain combines TRBV5-1 with TRBJ2-3; 10 bases are shared with TRBD2. This CDR3 is 16 amino acids long. V lost 4 bases and J lost 2; bases outside the gene matches: 7. Germline V gene data show CDR1 as SGHRS and CDR2 as YFSETQ. The CDR3 nucleotides read TGCGCCAGCAGCGCTGAGCGGGGGGGCCTCACAGATACGCAGTATTTT. Its protein product is CASSAERGGLTDTQYF.

The chain has TRBV12-2 and TRBJ2-7; the tabulated D call, TRBD1, remains unverified against the DNA. TRBV12-2 is reported as a pseudogene. The CDR3 is made up of 15 amino acids. CDR3 amino acids: CASRPRQGLSYEQYF. The CDR3 bases are TGTGCAAGTCGCCCCCGACAGGGATTATCCTACGAGCAGTACTTC.